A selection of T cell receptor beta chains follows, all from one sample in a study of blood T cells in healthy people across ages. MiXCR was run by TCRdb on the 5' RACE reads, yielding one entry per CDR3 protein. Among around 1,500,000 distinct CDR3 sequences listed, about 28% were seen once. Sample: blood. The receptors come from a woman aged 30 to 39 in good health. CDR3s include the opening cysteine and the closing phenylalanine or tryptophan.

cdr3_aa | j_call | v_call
CASGGVGNTGELFF | TRBJ2-2 | TRBV6-5
CASKLQGAVYGYTF | TRBJ1-2 | TRBV28
CATSRVTGGEDTQYF | TRBJ2-3 | TRBV15
CSARLAGANEQFF | TRBJ2-1 | TRBV20-1
CASSTDILYEQYF | TRBJ2-7 | TRBV19
CSVEQVALNEQYF | TRBJ2-7 | TRBV29-1
CASRDRPVSYEQYF | TRBJ2-7 | TRBV28
CASSTRQGALEQYF | TRBJ2-4 | TRBV7-2
CASSPTGKWDQPQHF | TRBJ1-5 | TRBV6-2/TRBV6-3
CASRPRGGPETQYF | TRBJ2-5 | TRBV2
CASSQALDRYEQYF | TRBJ2-7 | TRBV4-2
CASSHRDPGDYNEQFF | TRBJ2-1 | TRBV11-2
CASTGTDYGYTF | TRBJ1-2 | TRBV6-5
CASSQVAVTYEQYF | TRBJ2-7 | TRBV4-1
CASRGVPLPEAFF | TRBJ1-1 | TRBV2
CASSSQGLGVNEQFF | TRBJ2-1 | TRBV7-9
CASSVIGTEAFF | TRBJ1-1 | TRBV25-1
CSAKGEYSYEKLFF | TRBJ1-4 | TRBV20-1
CSVQMPTFTNTGELFF | TRBJ2-2 | TRBV29-1
CASSLGRDLYNSPLHF | TRBJ1-6 | TRBV7-9
CASTPLAGDYNEQFF | TRBJ2-1 | TRBV7-9
CASSLARGPTDTQYF | TRBJ2-3 | TRBV7-2
CSASMGEHLDEQYF | TRBJ2-7 | TRBV20-1
CASGQISGNTTYF | TRBJ1-3 | TRBV12-3/TRBV12-4
CATSRDGRGGSNQPQHF | TRBJ1-5 | TRBV15
CSAPSGGALNEQFF | TRBJ2-1 | TRBV20-1
CASSFSVAGELFF | TRBJ2-2 | TRBV6-2/TRBV6-3
CAGQGACQPRHF | TRBJ1-5 | TRBV9
CSGGTGARYGHTF | TRBJ1-2 | TRBV29-1
CASSNGRGGETQYF | TRBJ2-5 | TRBV5-6
CAWSVLHGSYNEQFF | TRBJ2-1 | TRBV30
CSVGASVAYEQYF | TRBJ2-7 | TRBV29-1
CASSEARDSSYEQYF | TRBJ2-7 | TRBV2
CSVVPRWETQYF | TRBJ2-5 | TRBV29-1
CSARDPARGPYEQYF | TRBJ2-7 | TRBV20-1
CASSPGSWKSYEQYF | TRBJ2-7 | TRBV7-9
CSVLGVASTDTQYF | TRBJ2-3 | TRBV29-1
CASSPWASGSHEQYF | TRBJ2-7 | TRBV7-2
CAAKVGDSGANVLTF | TRBJ2-6 | TRBV6-5
CASSLDREDFF | TRBJ1-1 | TRBV7-9
CASSPGQGQEQFF | TRBJ2-1 | TRBV5-1
CASTDSRGRVNEQFF | TRBJ2-1 | TRBV6-1
CSAGTTNTGELFF | TRBJ2-2 | TRBV29-1